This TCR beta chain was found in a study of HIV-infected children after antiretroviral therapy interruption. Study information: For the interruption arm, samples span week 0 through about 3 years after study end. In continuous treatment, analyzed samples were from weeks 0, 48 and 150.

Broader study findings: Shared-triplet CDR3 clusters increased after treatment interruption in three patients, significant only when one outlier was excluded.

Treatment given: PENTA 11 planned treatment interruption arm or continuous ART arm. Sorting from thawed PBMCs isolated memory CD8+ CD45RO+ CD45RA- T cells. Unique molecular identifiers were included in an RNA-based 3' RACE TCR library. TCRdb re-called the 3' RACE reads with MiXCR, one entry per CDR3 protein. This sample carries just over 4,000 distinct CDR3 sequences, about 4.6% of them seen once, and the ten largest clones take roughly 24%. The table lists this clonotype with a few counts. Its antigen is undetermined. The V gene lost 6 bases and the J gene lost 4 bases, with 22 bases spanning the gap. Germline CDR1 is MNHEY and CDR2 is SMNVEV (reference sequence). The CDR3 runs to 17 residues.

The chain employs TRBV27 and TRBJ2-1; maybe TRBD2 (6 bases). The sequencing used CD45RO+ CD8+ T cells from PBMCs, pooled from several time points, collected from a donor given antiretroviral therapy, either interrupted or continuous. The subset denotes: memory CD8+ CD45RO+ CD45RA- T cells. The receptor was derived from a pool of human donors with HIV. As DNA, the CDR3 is TGTGCCAGCAGGCTCTCGGCGCGGGGCCCCCTATACAATGAGCAGTTCTTC. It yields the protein CASRLSARGPLYNEQFF.